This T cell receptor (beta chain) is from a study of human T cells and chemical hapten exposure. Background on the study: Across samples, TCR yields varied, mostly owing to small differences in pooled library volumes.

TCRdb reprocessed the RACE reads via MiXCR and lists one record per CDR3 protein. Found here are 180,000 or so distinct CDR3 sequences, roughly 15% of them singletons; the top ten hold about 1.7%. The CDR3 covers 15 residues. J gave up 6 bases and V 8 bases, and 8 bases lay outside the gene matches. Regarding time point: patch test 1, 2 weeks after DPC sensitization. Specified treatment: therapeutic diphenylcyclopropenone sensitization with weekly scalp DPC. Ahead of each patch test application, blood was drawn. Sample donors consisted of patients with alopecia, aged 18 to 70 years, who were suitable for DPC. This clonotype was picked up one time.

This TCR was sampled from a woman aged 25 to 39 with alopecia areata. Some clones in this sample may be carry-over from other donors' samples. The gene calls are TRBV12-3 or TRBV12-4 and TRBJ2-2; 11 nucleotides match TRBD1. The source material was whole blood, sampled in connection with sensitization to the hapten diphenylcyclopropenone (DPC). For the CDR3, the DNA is TGTGCCAGCGCAAACGGGGACAGGGGGTCCGGGGAGCTGTTTTTT. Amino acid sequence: CASANGDRGSGELFF.